Listed here are 21 T cell receptor beta chains from one sample, sequenced in a study of blood T cell repertoires in COVID-19. This table comes from immunoSEQ multiplex PCR, and its TCRdb copy is limited to in-frame clones, with some not included. The sample shows roughly 200,000 clones, around four fifths of them seen only once. The sequencing sample was made of PBMCs or T cells enriched from blood (not recorded which). These receptors were taken from a man in his forties who had recovered from COVID-19.

The gene calls are TRBV3-1 (or the pseudogene TRBV3-2) and TRBJ1-5; TRBD1 matches at 8 bases. Trimming at V came to 5 bases and at J to 3 bases, leaving 6 bases not matched to a gene. Germline CDR1 LGHDT, CDR2 YNNKEL (reference sequence). The CDR3 spans 15 residues. For the CDR3, the DNA is TGTGCCAGCAGCGAGGGACAGGTCAACAATCAGCCCCAGCATTTT. This sequence encodes CASSEGQVNNQPQHF.

V usage is TRBV28 and J usage is TRBJ2-5; 10 nucleotides align to TRBD1. The CDR3 has 14 residues. The V gene's germline CDR1 is MDHEN and CDR2 SYDVKM. V dropped 6 bases and J dropped 5; count of bases not matched to a gene: 6. CDR3 sequence reads: CASRMTGGGETQYF. In DNA, the CDR3 is TGTGCCAGCAGGATGACAGGGGGCGGGGAGACCCAGTACTTC.

This clone appeared many times. The chain recombines TRBV7-3 with TRBJ2-5; 8 nucleotides align to TRBD1. V lost 3 bases to trimming and J lost 1 base; unmatched junction nucleotides: 4. CDR3 length: 15 residues. Germline V gene sequence: CDR1 SGHTA, CDR2 FQGTGA. The CDR3: CASSLTGASQETQYF. In DNA, the CDR3 is TGTGCCAGCAGCTTGACAGGGGCCAGCCAAGAGACCCAGTACTTC.

This clone was picked up a small number of times. This rearrangement joins TRBV7-9 to TRBJ2-1; a possible D gene is TRBD2 (5 bases). The CDR3 spans 13 residues. The germline V and J ends were trimmed by 1 base and 5 bases, with 6 bases remaining between them. Germline V gene sequence: CDR1 SEHNR, CDR2 FQNEAQ (reference sequence). CDR3 sequence: CASSLVGDNEQFF. The CDR3, as DNA: TGTGCCAGCAGCTTAGTCGGGGACAATGAGCAGTTCTTC.

This chain connects TRBV29-1 to TRBJ1-4; 9 bases fit TRBD1. This CDR3 is 14 amino acids long. Germline V gene lookup returns CDR1 SQVTM and CDR2 ANQGSEA. V trimming: 5 bases; J trimming: 1 base; junction bases outside the gene matches: 2. CDR3 loop: CSVRDRETNEKLFF. The CDR3 DNA reads TGCAGCGTTCGGGACAGGGAAACTAATGAAAAACTGTTTTTT.

This chain connects TRBV2 to TRBJ2-2; possible D gene TRBD1, 6 bases. The germline CDR1 and CDR2 sequences are SNHLY and FYNNEI. V lost 5 bases and J lost 0, with 13 bases in between. The length of the CDR3 is 16 residues. CDR3 bases: TGTGCCAGCAGTCTCAGGGGAAGGCCGAACACCGGGGAGCTGTTTTTT. The encoded protein is CASSLRGRPNTGELFF.

The chain has TRBV7-2 and TRBJ1-5; 7 bases are shared with TRBD1. Per the germline V gene, CDR1 is SGHTA and CDR2 is FQGNSA. The CDR3 is 16 amino acids. V shed 6 bases, J shed 7 bases, and the junction held 15 bases outside the gene matches. CDR3 sequence reads: CASRPTGAHWGQPQHF. The CDR3 region has the DNA TGTGCCAGCAGGCCAACAGGGGCTCATTGGGGGCAGCCCCAGCATTTT. The entire variable domain, with the rest obtained from reference TRBV7-2 and TRBJ1-5, is as follows: GAGVSQSPSNKVTEKGKDVELRCDPISGHTALYWYRQSLGQGLEFLIYFQGNSAPDKSGLPSDRFSAERTGGSVSTLTIQRTQQEDSAVYLCASRPTGAHWGQPQHFGDGTRLSIL.

This chain links TRBV6-1 with TRBJ1-2, with 7 bases fitting TRBD1. The CDR3 covers 15 residues. V shed 0 bases and J 8 bases; nucleotides not matched to a gene: 9. Germline CDR1 MNHNS, CDR2 SASEGT. CDR3 sequence reads: CASSEAHGGTDGYTF. CDR3 bases: TGTGCCAGCAGTGAAGCGCATGGGGGGACAGACGGCTACACCTTC.

V usage is TRBV30 and J usage is TRBJ2-7, with D tentatively TRBD2 (6 bases). The CDR3 totals 12 residues. Per the germline V gene, CDR1 is GTSNPN and CDR2 is SVGIG (reference sequence). V was pared by 4 bases and J by 3 bases, with 10 bases between. Written as DNA, the CDR3 is TGTGCCTGGAATAGCGGAATCTACGAGCAGTACTTC. Translated: CAWNSGIYEQYF.

This sequence joins TRBV28 and TRBJ2-4; tentative D call: TRBD1 (5 bases). The CDR3 is 11 residues long. Germline CDR1 MDHEN, CDR2 SYDVKM. Trimming left V 3 bases short and J 14 bases short, with 11 bases between. In nucleotides, the CDR3 is TGTGCCAGCAGTTTGGGCAGGGCGGAGTACTTC. This sequence encodes CASSLGRAEYF.

This clone occurred a few times. The gene calls are TRBV5-6 and TRBJ2-4, with 7 bases matching TRBD1. V lost 1 base to trimming and J lost 9 bases; unmatched junction nucleotides: 4. CDR3 length: 13 residues. The germline CDR1 and CDR2 sequences are SGHDT and YYEEEE. CDR3 protein: CASSLTGAGIQYF. The CDR3 nucleotides are TGTGCCAGCAGCTTGACAGGGGCTGGCATTCAGTACTTC.

The rearrangement joins TRBV6-2 or TRBV6-3 to TRBJ2-7, with 11 positions matching TRBD2. V shed 7 bases, J shed 4 bases, and the junction held 9 bases outside the gene matches. The germline V gene has CDR1 MNHEY and CDR2 SVGEGT. The CDR3 is made up of 15 amino acids. CDR3 residues: CASTPATSGSYEQYF. DNA for the CDR3: TGTGCCAGCACCCCCGCCACTAGCGGGAGTTACGAGCAGTACTTC.

The V gene is TRBV18, the J gene TRBJ2-3; tentative D call: TRBD2 (6 bases). The CDR3 has 15 residues. V was cut by 3 bases and J by 1 base, with 11 bases left in between. Germline-derived CDR1 and CDR2 are KGHSH and LQKENI. CDR3 nucleotides: TGTGCCAGCTCACCGGAACTAGCCGGCACAGATACGCAGTATTTT. Encoded protein: CASSPELAGTDTQYF. The full variable domain, rest sourced from reference TRBV18 and TRBJ2-3, is NAGVMQNPRHLVRRRGQEARLRCSPMKGHSHVYWYRQLPEEGLKFMVYLQKENIIDESGMPKERFSAEFPKEGPSILRIQQVVRGDSAAYFCASSPELAGTDTQYFGPGTRLTVL.

The chain has TRBV27 and TRBJ1-1, with a possible D match to TRBD1 (5 bases). The CDR3 consists of 14 residues. Germline CDR1 reads MNHEY; CDR2 reads SMNVEV (reference sequence). Deletions cut 5 bases from V and 2 bases from J, with 12 bases between. This CDR3 is CASSRGTVNTEAFF. The CDR3 DNA reads as TGTGCCAGCAGTCGCGGGACGGTTAACACTGAAGCTTTCTTT.

This clone turned up a few times. The CDR3 nucleotides read TGTGCCAGCAGCCCATGGACTAGCGGTGGTTACGAGCAGTACTTC. This sequence encodes CASSPWTSGGYEQYF. J is TRBJ2-7 and V is TRBV7-6, with TRBD2 matching 10 bases. The CDR3 length is 15 residues. V was pared by 5 bases and J by 4 bases, with 8 bases of the junction left unmatched. CDR1 and CDR2 from the germline V gene are SGHVS and FNYEAQ. Variable domain in full (rest from reference TRBV7-6 and TRBJ2-7): GAGVSQSPRYKVTKRGQDVALRCDPISGHVSLYWYRQALGQGPEFLTYFNYEAQQDKSGLPNDRFSAERPEGSISTLTIQRTEQRDSAMYRCASSPWTSGGYEQYFGPGTRLTVT.

V and J are TRBV19 and TRBJ1-2; D may be TRBD1 (6 bases). Germline CDR1 LNHDA, CDR2 SQIVND (reference sequence). The CDR3 is made up of 17 amino acids. Trimming removed 3 bases at V and 3 bases at J, with 20 bases between. This chain's CDR3 is CASSIRLSIQGYYGYTF. The CDR3 region has the DNA TGTGCCAGTAGTATCCGCTTGTCGATTCAGGGGTACTATGGCTACACCTTC.

The gene calls are TRBV28 and TRBJ1-2; 8 nucleotides line up with TRBD1. V was pared by 2 bases and J by 6 bases, with 5 bases of the junction left unmatched. CDR3 length: 14 residues. The germline CDR1 and CDR2 sequences are MDHEN and SYDVKM. This chain's CDR3 is CASSLMAGGNGYTF. CDR3 sequence (DNA): TGTGCCAGCAGTTTAATGGCAGGGGGCAATGGCTACACCTTC.

This chain links TRBV30 with TRBJ1-2; tentatively, D is TRBD1 (5 bases). Per germline, CDR1 GTSNPN and CDR2 SVGIG (reference sequence). The V end lost 1 base, the J end lost 7 bases, and 19 bases lay between the germline ends. This CDR3 contains 15 residues. DNA of the CDR3: TGTGCCTGGAGTGATTGGGGGGTGGTGACTGGTGGCTACACCTTC. This translates into CAWSDWGVVTGGYTF.

In DNA form, the CDR3 reads TGTGCCAGCAGTTTAAGCGTGAAGAATGAAGCTTTCTTT. It encodes CASSLSVKNEAFF. This chain joins TRBV27 and TRBJ1-1, with unresolved D. With 2 bases removed from V and 7 bases from J, the gap between germline ends came to 11 bases. This CDR3 contains 13 residues. Looked up from germline, CDR1 is MNHEY and CDR2 is SMNVEV (reference sequence).

As DNA, the CDR3 is TGTGCCAGCAGCTTAGGCGGGAGGGCCAAGAACACCGGGGAGCTGTTTTTT. Translating gives CASSLGGRAKNTGELFF. The V gene is TRBV7-7, the J gene TRBJ2-2; 9 bases map to TRBD2. This CDR3 has 17 residues. Per the germline V gene, CDR1 is SSHAT and CDR2 is FNYEAQ (reference sequence). V lost 1 base, J lost 1 base, and 4 bases stayed unmatched.

The gene calls are TRBV5-4 and TRBJ2-7; weak D call: TRBD1 (6 bases). The CDR3 loop spans 11 amino acids. Germline CDR1 is SGHNT and CDR2 is YYREEE (reference sequence). V was pared by 4 bases and J by 7 bases, with 9 bases between. Written as DNA, the CDR3 is TGTGCCAGCAGCACCGGGACAGAGCAGTACTTC. Translating it yields CASSTGTEQYF. The full variable domain, its missing parts supplied by reference TRBV5-4 and TRBJ2-7, is ETGVTQSPTHLIKTRGQQVTLRCSSQSGHNTVSWYQQALGQGPQFIFQYYREEENGRGNFPPRFSGLQFPNYSSELNVNALELDDSALYLCASSTGTEQYFGPGTRLTVT.